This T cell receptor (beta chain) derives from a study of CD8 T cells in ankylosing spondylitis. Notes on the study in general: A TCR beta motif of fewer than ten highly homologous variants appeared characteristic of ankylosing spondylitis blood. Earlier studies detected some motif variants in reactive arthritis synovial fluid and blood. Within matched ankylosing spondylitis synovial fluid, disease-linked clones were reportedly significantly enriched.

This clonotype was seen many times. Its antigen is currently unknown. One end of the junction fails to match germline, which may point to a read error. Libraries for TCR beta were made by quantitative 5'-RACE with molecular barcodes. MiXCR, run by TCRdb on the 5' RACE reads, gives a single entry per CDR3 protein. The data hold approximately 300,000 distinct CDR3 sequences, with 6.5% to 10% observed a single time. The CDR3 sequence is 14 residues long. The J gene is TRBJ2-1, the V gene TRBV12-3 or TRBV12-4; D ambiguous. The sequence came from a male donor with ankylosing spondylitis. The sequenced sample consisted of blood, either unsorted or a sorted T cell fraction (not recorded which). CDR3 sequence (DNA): TGTGCCAGCAGTTTAATACAGTCCTCCAATGAGCAGTTCTTC. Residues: CASSLIQSSNEQFF.